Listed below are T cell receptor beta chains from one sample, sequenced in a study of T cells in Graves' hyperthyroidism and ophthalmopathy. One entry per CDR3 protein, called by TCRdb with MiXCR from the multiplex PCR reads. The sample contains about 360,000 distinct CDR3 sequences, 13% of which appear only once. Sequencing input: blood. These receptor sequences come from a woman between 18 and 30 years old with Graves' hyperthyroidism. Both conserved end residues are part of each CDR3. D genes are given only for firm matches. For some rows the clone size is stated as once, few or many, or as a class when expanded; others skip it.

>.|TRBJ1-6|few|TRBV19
TGTGCCAGTAGTACCGCCGACCGACAGTTTCTTTCACCCCTCCACTTT
CASSTADRQFLSPLHF
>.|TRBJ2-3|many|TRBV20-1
TGCAGTGCCCCACCGCGGGATAGCACAGATACGCAGTATTTT
CSAPPRDSTDTQYF
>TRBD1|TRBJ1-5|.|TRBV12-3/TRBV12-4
TGTGCCAGCAGGTCGACCGGGACAGGGAGTCAGCCCCAGCATTTT
CASRSTGTGSQPQHF
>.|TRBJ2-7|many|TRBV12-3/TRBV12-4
TGTGCCAGCAGTTCGCACAGGTCCCCGCCACCCTACGAGCAGTACTTC
CASSSHRSPPPYEQYF
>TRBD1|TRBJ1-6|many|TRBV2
TGTGCCAGCGGACCGACAGGGACCCCTTCCCGATCACCCCTCCACTTT
CASGPTGTPSRSPLHF
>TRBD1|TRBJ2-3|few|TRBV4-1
TGCGCCAGCAGCCAAGATGGCGTACCGGGACAGGGGGTCGGCGCAGATACGCAGTATTTT
CASSQDGVPGQGVGADTQYF
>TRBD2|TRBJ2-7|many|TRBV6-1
TGTGCCAGCAGTCCGACTAGCGCGGTCTCCTACGAGCAGTACTTC
CASSPTSAVSYEQYF
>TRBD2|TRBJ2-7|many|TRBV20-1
TGCAGTGCTACCGGGACTAGCGGGGGACCTTCCTACGAGCAGTACTTC
CSATGTSGGPSYEQYF
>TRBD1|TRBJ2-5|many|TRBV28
TGTGCCAGCAGTTTATGGGGACAGGGGACCATGTACCAAGAGACCCAGTACTTC
CASSLWGQGTMYQETQYF
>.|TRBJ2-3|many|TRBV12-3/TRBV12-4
TGTGCCAGCAGTCCCCAGGAGGGGGGCACAGATACGCAGTATTTT
CASSPQEGGTDTQYF
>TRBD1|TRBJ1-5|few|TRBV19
TGTGCCAGTACGCGACAGGGGGCCAGGCAGCCCCAGCATTTT
CASTRQGARQPQHF
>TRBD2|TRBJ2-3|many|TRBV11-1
TGTGCCAGCAGCCAACGGGCTAGCGGGGCCCCAGATACGCAGTATTTT
CASSQRASGAPDTQYF
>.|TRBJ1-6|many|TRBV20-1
TGCAGTGCTAGAGAGGGGCGGGGGCTTAATTCACCCCTCCACTTT
CSAREGRGLNSPLHF
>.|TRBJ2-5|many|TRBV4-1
TGCGCCAGCAGCCAAGATGGAAAGACCCAGTACTTC
CASSQDGKTQYF
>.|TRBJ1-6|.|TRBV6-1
TGTGCCAGCAGACCCGATATCAGCTCCTATAATTCACCCCTCCACTTT
CASRPDISSYNSPLHF
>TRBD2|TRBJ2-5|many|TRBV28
TGTGCCAGCAGTTTTAACCGGGCCATAGCGGGCGAGCAAGAGACCCAGTACTTC
CASSFNRAIAGEQETQYF
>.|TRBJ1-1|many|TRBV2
TGTGCCAGCACCGACTCGGGGTTGGGGGTTACGGCTTTCTTT
CASTDSGLGVTAFF
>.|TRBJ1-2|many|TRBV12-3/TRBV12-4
TGTGCCAGCAGTTTCCGCAGGGTCGGTGGCTACACCTTC
CASSFRRVGGYTF
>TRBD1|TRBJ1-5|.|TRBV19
TGTGCCAGCAGGACAGGCCTCCATCAGCCCCAGCATTTT
CASRTGLHQPQHF
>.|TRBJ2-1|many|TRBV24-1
TGTGCCACCAGTGATAGGACTCGCGGGAATGAGCAGTTCTTC
CATSDRTRGNEQFF
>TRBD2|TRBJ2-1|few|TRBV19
TGTGCCAGTAGTCCCCTGGCGGGAGGCTATAGCGAGCAGTTCTTC
CASSPLAGGYSEQFF